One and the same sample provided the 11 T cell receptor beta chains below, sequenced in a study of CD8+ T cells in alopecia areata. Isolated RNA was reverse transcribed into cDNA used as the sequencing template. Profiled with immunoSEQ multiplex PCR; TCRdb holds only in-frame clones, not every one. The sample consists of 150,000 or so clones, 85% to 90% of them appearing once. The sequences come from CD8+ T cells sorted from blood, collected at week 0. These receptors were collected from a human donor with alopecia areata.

This chain's CDR3 is CASSLESSGPAYEQYF. CDR3 DNA sequence: TGTGCCAGCAGCTTGGAAAGCTCAGGGCCGGCCTACGAGCAGTACTTC. The chain combines TRBV11-2 with TRBJ2-7; D may be TRBD1 (5 bases). CDR1 and CDR2 (germline): SGHAT, FQNNGV. V lost 3 bases and J 2 bases, leaving 17 bases between the germline ends. This CDR3 region has 16 residues.

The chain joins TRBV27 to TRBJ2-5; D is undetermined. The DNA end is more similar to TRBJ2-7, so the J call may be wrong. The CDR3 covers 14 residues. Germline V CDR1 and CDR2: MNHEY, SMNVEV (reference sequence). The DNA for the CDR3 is TGTGCCAGCAGTTCTCGAGTGGGGTACTACGAGCAGTACTTC. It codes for CASSSRVGYYEQYF.

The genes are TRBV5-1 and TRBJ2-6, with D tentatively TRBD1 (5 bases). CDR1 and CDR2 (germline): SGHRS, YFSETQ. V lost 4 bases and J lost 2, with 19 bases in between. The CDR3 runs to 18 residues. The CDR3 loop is CASSLQGRKGPGANVLTF. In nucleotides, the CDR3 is TGCGCCAGCAGCCTCCAGGGCCGGAAAGGACCTGGGGCCAACGTCCTGACTTTC.

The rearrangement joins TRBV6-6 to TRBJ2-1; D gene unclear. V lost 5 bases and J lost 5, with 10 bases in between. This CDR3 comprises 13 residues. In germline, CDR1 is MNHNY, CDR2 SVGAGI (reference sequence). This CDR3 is CASSDTANNEQFF. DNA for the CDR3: TGTGCCAGCAGTGACACGGCTAACAATGAGCAGTTCTTC.

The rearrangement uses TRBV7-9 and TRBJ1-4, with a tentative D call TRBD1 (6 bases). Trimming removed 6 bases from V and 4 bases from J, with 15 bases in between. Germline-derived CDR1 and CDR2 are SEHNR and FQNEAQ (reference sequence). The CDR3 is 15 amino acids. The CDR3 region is CASSQPDRNNEKLFF. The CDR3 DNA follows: TGTGCCAGCAGTCAACCCGACAGGAATAATGAAAAACTGTTTTTT.

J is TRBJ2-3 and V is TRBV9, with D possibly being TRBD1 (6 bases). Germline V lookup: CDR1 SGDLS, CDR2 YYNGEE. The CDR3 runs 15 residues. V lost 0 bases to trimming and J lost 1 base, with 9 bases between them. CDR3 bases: TGTGCCAGCAGCGTAGGGGGGCTCGGCACAGATACGCAGTATTTT. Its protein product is CASSVGGLGTDTQYF.

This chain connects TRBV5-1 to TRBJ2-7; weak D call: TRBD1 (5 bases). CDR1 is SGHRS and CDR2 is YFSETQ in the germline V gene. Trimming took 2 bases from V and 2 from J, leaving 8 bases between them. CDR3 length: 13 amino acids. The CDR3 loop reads CASSLIRAYEQYF. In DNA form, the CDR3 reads TGCGCCAGCAGCTTAATCAGGGCCTACGAGCAGTACTTC.

CDR3 sequence reads: CASSAGGLEQYF. The DNA for the CDR3 is TGTGCCAGCAGTGCTGGGGGGCTTGAGCAGTACTTC. The V gene is TRBV27, the J gene TRBJ2-7, with D perhaps assigned TRBD1 or TRBD2 (6 bases each). Germline CDR1 MNHEY, CDR2 SMNVEV (reference sequence). V was clipped by 5 bases and J by 7 bases, with 12 bases between them. The CDR3 sequence is 12 residues long.

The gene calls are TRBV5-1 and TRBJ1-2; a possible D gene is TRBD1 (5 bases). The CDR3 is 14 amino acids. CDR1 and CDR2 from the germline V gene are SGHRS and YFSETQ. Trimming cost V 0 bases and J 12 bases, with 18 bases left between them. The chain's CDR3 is CASSLGDGTLENTF. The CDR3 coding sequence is TGCGCCAGCAGCTTGGGGGACGGCACTCTGGAAAACACCTTC.

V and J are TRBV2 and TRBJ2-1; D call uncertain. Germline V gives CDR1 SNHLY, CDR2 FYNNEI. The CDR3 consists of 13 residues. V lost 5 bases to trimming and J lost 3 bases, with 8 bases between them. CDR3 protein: CASSLLDYNEQFF. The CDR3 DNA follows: TGTGCCAGCAGTCTCCTTGACTACAATGAGCAGTTCTTC.

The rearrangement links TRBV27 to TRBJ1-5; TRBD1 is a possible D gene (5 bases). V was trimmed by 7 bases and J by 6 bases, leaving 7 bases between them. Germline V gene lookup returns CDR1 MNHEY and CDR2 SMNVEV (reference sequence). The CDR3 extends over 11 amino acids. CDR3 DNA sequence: TGTGCCAGCATCGGGGGTCAGCCCCAGCATTTT. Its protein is CASIGGQPQHF.